The 7 T cell receptor beta chains below all came from one sample that was sequenced in a study of immune cell composition in non-small cell lung cancer. Some clones are missing from TCRdb's copy, which holds only in-frame ones; the method was immunoSEQ multiplex PCR. Here the sample spans under 9,000 clones, around two thirds being singletons. Normal lung was taken at the farthest possible site, at least 3 cm from tumour. The sample was non-adjacent lung tissue. Receptors were obtained from a human donor with non-small cell lung cancer.

The chain couples TRBV2 to TRBJ2-7; D call uncertain. Trimming cost V 5 bases and J 3 bases, with 11 bases left between them. The CDR3 runs 13 residues. The V gene's germline CDR1 is SNHLY and CDR2 FYNNEI. Here the CDR3 DNA reads TGTGCCAGCAGTTTTAGATTTTTCTACGAGCAGTACTTC. This sequence encodes CASSFRFFYEQYF.

This clone was observed once. The chain joins TRBV6-6 to TRBJ1-2; the match to TRBD1 covers 8 bases. Germline-derived CDR1 and CDR2 are MNHNY and SVGAGI (reference sequence). The CDR3 is 12 amino acids. The ends lost 10 bases at V and 4 bases at J; junction bases unmatched: 5. The CDR3, as DNA: TGTGCCATCGGACAGGGCGCCTATGGCTACACCTTC. It yields the protein CAIGQGAYGYTF.

V gene TRBV7-9 combines with J gene TRBJ1-1, with TRBD1 as a possible D gene (6 bases). Looked up from germline, CDR1 is SEHNR and CDR2 is FQNEAQ (reference sequence). V was cut by 6 bases and J by 5 bases, with 10 bases left in between. The CDR3 has 12 residues. Here the CDR3 reads CASSPRGTEAFF. For the CDR3, the DNA is TGTGCCAGCAGTCCGAGGGGGACTGAAGCTTTCTTT.

The chain carries TRBV7-9 and TRBJ2-5; 9 positions match TRBD2. Germline-derived CDR1 and CDR2 are SEHNR and FQNEAQ (reference sequence). This CDR3 region has 13 residues. The junction had 3 bases not matched to a gene; V was cut back by 5 bases and J by 5 bases. The CDR3 bases are TGTGCCAGCAGCCCGGCGGGGGGGGAGACCCAGTACTTC. It yields the protein CASSPAGGETQYF.

The chain carries TRBV18 and TRBJ2-7, with D perhaps TRBD2 (5 bases). V was shortened by 2 bases and J by 5 bases, with 19 bases between the two germline ends. Germline V lookup: CDR1 KGHSH, CDR2 LQKENI. This CDR3 is 16 amino acids long. For the CDR3, the DNA is TGTGCCAGCTCACCAGTCGGGGTACTAGTTCCGGACGAGCAGTACTTC. Translating it yields CASSPVGVLVPDEQYF.

The chain combines TRBV7-9 with TRBJ2-7, with D unresolved. Trimming cost V 1 base and J 1 base, with 14 bases left between them. This CDR3 region has 16 residues. Germline CDR1 reads SEHNR; CDR2 reads FQNEAQ (reference sequence). This CDR3 is CASSLEADSFSYEQYF. The CDR3 nucleotides are TGTGCCAGCAGCTTAGAGGCGGATTCCTTTTCCTACGAGCAGTACTTC.

This clone was counted between two and nine times. The junction differs from germline at one of its ends, possibly a read error. This chain uses TRBV4-2 with TRBJ1-2, with D perhaps TRBD1 (6 bases). CDR1 and CDR2 from the germline V gene are LGHNA and YNFKEQ. The CDR3 totals 16 residues. CDR3 bases: TGTGCCAGCAGCCAAGACCTAACAGGGTTCTCGGATGGGTACACCTTC. This translates into CASSQDLTGFSDGYTF.